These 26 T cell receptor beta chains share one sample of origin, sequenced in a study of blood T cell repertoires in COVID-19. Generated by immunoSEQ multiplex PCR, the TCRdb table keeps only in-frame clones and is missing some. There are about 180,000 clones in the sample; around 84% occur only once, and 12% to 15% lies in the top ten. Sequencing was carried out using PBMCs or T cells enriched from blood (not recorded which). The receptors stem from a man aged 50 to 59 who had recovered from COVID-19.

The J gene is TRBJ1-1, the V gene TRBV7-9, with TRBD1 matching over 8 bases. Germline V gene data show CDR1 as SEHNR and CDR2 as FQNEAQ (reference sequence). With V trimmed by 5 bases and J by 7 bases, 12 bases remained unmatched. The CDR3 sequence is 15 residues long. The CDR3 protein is CASSLNRDRSLEAFF. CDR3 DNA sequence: TGTGCCAGCAGCCTAAACCGGGACAGGAGTCTTGAAGCTTTCTTT.

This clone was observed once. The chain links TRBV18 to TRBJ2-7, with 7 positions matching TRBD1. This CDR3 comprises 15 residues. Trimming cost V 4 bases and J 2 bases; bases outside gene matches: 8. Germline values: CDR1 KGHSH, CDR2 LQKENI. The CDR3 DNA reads TGTGCCAGCTCACTCCGGGACAGCAGTACCTACGAGCAGTACTTC. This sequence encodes CASSLRDSSTYEQYF.

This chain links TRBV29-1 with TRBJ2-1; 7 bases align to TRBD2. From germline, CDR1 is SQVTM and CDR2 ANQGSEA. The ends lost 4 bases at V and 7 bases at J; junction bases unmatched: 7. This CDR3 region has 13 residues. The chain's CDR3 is CSVGLARWNEQFF. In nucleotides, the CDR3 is TGCAGCGTTGGACTAGCTCGTTGGAATGAGCAGTTCTTC.

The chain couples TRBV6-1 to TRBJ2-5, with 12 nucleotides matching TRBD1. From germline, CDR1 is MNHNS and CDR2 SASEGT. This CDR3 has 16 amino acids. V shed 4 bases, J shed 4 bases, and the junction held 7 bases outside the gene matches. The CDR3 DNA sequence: TGTGCCAGCAGTGTACGGGACAGGGGGCCGGGAGAGACCCAGTACTTC. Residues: CASSVRDRGPGETQYF.

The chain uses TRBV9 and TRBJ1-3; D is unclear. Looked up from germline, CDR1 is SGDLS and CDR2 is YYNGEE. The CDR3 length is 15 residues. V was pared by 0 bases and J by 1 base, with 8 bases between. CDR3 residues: CASSVGAESGNTIYF. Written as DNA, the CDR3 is TGTGCCAGCAGCGTAGGGGCAGAATCTGGAAACACCATATATTTT.

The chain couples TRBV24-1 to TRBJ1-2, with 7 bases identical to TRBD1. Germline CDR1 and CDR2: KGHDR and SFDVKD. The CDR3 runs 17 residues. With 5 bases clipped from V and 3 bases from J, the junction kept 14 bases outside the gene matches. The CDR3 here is CATSARGGRGADYGYTF. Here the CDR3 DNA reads TGTGCCACCAGTGCCCGAGGGGGCAGGGGCGCAGACTATGGCTACACCTTC.

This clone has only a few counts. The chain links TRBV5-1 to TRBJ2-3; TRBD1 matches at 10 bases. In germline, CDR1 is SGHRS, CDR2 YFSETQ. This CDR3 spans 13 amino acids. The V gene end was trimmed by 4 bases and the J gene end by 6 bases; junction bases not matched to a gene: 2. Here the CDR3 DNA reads TGCGCCAGCAGCGGGGGACAGGGGGATACGCAGTATTTT. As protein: CASSGGQGDTQYF.

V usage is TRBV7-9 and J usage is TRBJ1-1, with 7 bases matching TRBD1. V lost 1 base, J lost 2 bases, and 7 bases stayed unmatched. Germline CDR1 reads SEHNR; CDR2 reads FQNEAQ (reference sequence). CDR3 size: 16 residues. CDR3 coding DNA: TGTGCCAGCAGCTTAGTAGCACAGGGGCCCAACACTGAAGCTTTCTTT. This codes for CASSLVAQGPNTEAFF.

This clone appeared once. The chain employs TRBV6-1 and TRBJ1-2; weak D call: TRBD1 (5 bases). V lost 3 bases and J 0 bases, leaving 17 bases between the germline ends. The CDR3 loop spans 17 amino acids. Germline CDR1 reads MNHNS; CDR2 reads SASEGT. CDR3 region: CASSDNAGRAANYGYTF. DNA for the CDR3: TGTGCCAGCAGTGATAATGCAGGCAGGGCGGCTAACTATGGCTACACCTTC.

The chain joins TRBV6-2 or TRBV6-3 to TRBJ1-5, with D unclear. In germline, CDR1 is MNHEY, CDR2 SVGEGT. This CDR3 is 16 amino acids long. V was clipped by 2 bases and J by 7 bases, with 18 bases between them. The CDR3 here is CASSYARAGAGQPQHF. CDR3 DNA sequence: TGTGCCAGCAGTTACGCGAGGGCGGGCGCCGGGCAGCCCCAGCATTTT.

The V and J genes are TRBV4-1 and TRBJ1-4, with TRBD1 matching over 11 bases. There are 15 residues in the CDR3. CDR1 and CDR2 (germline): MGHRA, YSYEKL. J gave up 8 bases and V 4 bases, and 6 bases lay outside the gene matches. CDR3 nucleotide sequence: TGCGCCAGCAGCCCCGGGACAGGGGGACGGGAAAAACTGTTTTTT. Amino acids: CASSPGTGGREKLFF.

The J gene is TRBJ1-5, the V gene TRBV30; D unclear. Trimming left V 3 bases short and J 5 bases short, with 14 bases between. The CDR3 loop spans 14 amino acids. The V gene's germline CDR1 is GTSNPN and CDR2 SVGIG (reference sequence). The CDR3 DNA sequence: TGTGCCTGGAGCCGAGGGTCCTGGGATCAGCCCCAGCATTTT. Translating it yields CAWSRGSWDQPQHF.

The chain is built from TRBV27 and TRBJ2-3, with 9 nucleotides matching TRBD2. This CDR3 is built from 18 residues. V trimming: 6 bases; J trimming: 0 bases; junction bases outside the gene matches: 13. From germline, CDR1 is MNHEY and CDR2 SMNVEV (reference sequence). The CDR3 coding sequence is TGTGCCAGCAGGGTGCGGGGGGGGCTACGTGCTAGCACAGATACGCAGTATTTT. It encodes CASRVRGGLRASTDTQYF.

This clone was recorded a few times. The CDR3 here is CASRKRTGELFF. For the CDR3, the DNA is TGTGCCAGCAGGAAGAGGACCGGGGAGCTGTTTTTT. The chain joins TRBV6-5 to TRBJ2-2; D uncertain. There are 12 residues in the CDR3. Germline V CDR1 and CDR2: MNHEY, SVGAGI. Trimming left V 6 bases short and J 5 bases short, with 7 bases between.

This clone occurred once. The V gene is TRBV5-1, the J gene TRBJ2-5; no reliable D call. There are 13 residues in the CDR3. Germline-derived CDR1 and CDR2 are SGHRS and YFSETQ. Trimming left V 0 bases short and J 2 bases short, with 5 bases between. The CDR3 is CASSLAPQETQYF. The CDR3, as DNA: TGCGCCAGCAGCTTGGCCCCACAAGAGACCCAGTACTTC.

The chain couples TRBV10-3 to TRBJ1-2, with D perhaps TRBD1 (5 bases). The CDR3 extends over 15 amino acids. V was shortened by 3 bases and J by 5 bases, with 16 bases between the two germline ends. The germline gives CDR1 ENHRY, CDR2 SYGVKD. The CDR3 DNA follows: TGTGCCATCAGTGATGGCAGGGCTGAGGATTATGGCTACACCTTC. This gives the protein CAISDGRAEDYGYTF.

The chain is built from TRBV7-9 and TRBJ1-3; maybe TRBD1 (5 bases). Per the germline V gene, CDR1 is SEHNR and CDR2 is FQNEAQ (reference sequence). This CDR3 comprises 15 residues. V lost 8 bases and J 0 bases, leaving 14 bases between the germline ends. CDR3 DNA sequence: TGTGCCAGCGGGGAACAGGCAGTCTCTGGAAACACCATATATTTT. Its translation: CASGEQAVSGNTIYF.

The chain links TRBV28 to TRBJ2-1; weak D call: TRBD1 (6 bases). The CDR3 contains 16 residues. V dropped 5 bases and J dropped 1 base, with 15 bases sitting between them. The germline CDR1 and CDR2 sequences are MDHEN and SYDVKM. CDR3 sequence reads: CASSGPGTISYNEQFF. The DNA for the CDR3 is TGTGCCAGCAGTGGTCCCGGGACAATTTCCTACAATGAGCAGTTCTTC.

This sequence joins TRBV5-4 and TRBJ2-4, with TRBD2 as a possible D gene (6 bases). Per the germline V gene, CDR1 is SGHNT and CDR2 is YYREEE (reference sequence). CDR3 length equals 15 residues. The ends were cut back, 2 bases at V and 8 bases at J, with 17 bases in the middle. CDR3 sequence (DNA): TGTGCCAGCAGCTTTGGGGTCCTCCCGGGAGACATTCAGTACTTC. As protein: CASSFGVLPGDIQYF.

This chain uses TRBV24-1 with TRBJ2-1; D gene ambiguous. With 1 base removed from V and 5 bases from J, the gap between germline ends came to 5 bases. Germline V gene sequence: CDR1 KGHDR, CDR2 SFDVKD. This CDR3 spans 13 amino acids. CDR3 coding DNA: TGTGCCACCAGTGATTTTTCCAACAATGAGCAGTTCTTC. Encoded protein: CATSDFSNNEQFF.

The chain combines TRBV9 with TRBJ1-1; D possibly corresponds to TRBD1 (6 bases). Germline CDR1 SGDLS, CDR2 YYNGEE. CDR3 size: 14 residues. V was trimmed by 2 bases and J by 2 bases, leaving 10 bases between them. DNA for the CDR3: TGTGCCAGCAGCGTTACAGGGACCAACACTGAAGCTTTCTTT. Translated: CASSVTGTNTEAFF.

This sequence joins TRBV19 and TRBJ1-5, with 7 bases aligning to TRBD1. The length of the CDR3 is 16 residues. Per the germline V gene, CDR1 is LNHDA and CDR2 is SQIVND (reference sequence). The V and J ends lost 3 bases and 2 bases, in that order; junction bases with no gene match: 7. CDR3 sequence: CASSILKGAGNQPQHF. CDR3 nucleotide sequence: TGTGCCAGTAGTATTTTGAAGGGGGCGGGCAATCAGCCCCAGCATTTT.

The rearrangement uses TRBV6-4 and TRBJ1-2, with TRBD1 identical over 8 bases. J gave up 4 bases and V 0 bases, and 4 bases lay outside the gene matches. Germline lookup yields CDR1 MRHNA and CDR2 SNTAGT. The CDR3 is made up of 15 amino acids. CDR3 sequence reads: CASSDSGRGPYGYTF. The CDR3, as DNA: TGTGCCAGCAGTGACTCAGGCAGGGGGCCCTATGGCTACACCTTC.

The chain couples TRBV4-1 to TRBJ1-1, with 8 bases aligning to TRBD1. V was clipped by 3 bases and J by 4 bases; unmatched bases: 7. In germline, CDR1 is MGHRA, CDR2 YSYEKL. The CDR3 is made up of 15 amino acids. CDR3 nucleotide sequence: TGCGCCAGCAGCCAGGGCAGGGGGCTCGGCACTGAAGCTTTCTTT. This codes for CASSQGRGLGTEAFF.

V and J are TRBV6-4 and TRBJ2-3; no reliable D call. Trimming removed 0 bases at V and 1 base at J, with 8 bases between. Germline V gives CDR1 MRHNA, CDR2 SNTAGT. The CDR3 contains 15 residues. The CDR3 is CASSDSHSGTDTQYF. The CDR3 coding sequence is TGTGCCAGCAGTGACTCCCACAGTGGCACAGATACGCAGTATTTT.

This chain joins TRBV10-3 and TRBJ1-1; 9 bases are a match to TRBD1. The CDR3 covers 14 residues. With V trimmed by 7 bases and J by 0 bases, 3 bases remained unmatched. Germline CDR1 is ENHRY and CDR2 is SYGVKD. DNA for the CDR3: TGTGCCATCAAGACAGGGGGTCTGAACACTGAAGCTTTCTTT. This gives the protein CAIKTGGLNTEAFF.